The rows below give T cell receptor beta chains drawn from one sample of a study of blood T cell repertoires in COVID-19. Repertoires were generated with immunoSEQ multiplex PCR, while TCRdb's copy carries only in-frame clones and drops some. The sample records under 350,000 clones, 65% to 90% being singletons. Material: PBMCs or T cells enriched from blood (not recorded which). These receptors originate from a woman in her thirties or forties with acute COVID-19. Both conserved end residues are part of each CDR3. A D gene is named only where the DNA matches it firmly. Rows give clone size only sometimes, using once, few, many, or a class for an expanded clone.

>NA|NA|TRBV5-6|TRBJ2-3
CASSFTASGGDTQYF
TGTGCCAGCAGCTTTACCGCCTCCGGGGGAGATACGCAGTATTTT
>once|NA|TRBV4-2|TRBJ2-1
CASSQESAGYNNEQFF
TGTGCCAGCAGCCAAGAGTCGGCGGGATACAACAATGAGCAGTTCTTC
>few|NA|TRBV28|TRBJ1-6
CASSLPGAPSYNSPLHF
TGTGCCAGCAGTTTACCAGGGGCCCCCTCCTATAATTCACCCCTCCACTTT
>NA|TRBD1|TRBV4-1|TRBJ2-3
CASSPLEKGAPDTQYF
TGCGCCAGCAGCCCCCTGGAAAAGGGGGCGCCGGATACGCAGTATTTT
>NA|TRBD1|TRBV18|TRBJ1-6
CASSPIGTGTDNSPLHF
TGTGCCAGCTCACCAATTGGTACCGGGACAGATAATTCACCCCTCCACTTT
>NA|NA|TRBV7-6|TRBJ1-1
CASSPSAPGGYTEAFF
TGTGCCAGCAGCCCTTCGGCCCCAGGAGGGTACACTGAAGCTTTCTTT
>NA|TRBD2|TRBV7-2|TRBJ2-1
CASSMTSGAFLFF
TGTGCCAGCAGCATGACTAGCGGGGCTTTTCTGTTCTTC
>NA|TRBD1|TRBV28|TRBJ1-6
CASSYNPGQGSSPLHF
TGTGCCAGCAGTTACAACCCGGGACAGGGAAGTTCACCCCTCCACTTT
>NA|TRBD2|TRBV19|TRBJ2-2
CASSIGQGVWGLAVPNTGELFF
TGTGCCAGTAGTATAGGTCAGGGGGTCTGGGGACTAGCGGTCCCGAACACCGGGGAGCTGTTTTTT
>NA|NA|TRBV5-5|TRBJ2-6
CASSYPTPSGANVLTF
TGTGCCAGCAGCTACCCCACACCGTCTGGGGCCAACGTCCTGACTTTC
>NA|NA|TRBV7-2|TRBJ1-5
CASSLVRGFSQPQHF
TGTGCCAGCAGCTTAGTACGGGGATTTAGTCAGCCCCAGCATTTT
>many|NA|TRBV16|TRBJ2-1
CASSQGGFDEQFF
TGTGCCAGCAGCCAAGGTGGCTTCGATGAGCAGTTCTTC
>few|TRBD1|TRBV6-5|TRBJ2-5
CASRLSGGVETQYF
TGTGCCAGCAGATTGTCAGGGGGCGTTGAGACCCAGTACTTC
>NA|TRBD1|TRBV19|TRBJ1-4
CASSGSTGTGGKLFF
TGTGCCAGTAGTGGATCGACAGGGACCGGAGGAAAACTGTTTTTT
>NA|NA|TRBV19|TRBJ1-1
CASSSPPGQTNTEAFF
TGTGCCAGTAGTTCCCCACCCGGACAGACGAACACTGAAGCTTTCTTT
>NA|NA|TRBV14|TRBJ2-7
CASSHLEGSVGEQYF
TGTGCCAGCAGCCATCTGGAGGGGTCGGTCGGCGAGCAGTACTTC
>NA|TRBD1|TRBV28|TRBJ1-2
CASSPSGQGPNYGYTF
TGTGCCAGCAGCCCTTCTGGACAGGGGCCTAACTATGGCTACACCTTC
>NA|TRBD2|TRBV2|TRBJ2-2
CASSEALAGRGELFF
TGTGCCAGCAGTGAAGCCCTAGCGGGACGCGGGGAGCTGTTTTTT
>NA|TRBD1|TRBV29-1|TRBJ1-3
CSVKTGATIYF
TGCAGCGTTAAAACAGGGGCCACCATATATTTT
>NA|TRBD2|TRBV9|TRBJ2-1
CASSPAPLTGGNNEQFF
TGTGCCAGCAGCCCAGCCCCCCTTACGGGGGGTAACAATGAGCAGTTCTTC
>NA|NA|TRBV19|TRBJ1-2
CASSRQQTNYGYTF
TGTGCCAGTAGTAGGCAACAGACTAACTATGGCTACACCTTC
>NA|NA|TRBV9|TRBJ2-5
CASSRRWGEETQYF
TGTGCCAGCAGCCGTAGGTGGGGGGAAGAGACCCAGTACTTC
>NA|TRBD1|TRBV2|TRBJ1-1
CASIYRGMNTEAFF
TGTGCCAGTATATACAGGGGAATGAACACTGAAGCTTTCTTT
>NA|NA|TRBV4-2|TRBJ1-4
CASSQDREKLFF
TGTGCCAGCAGCCAAGATCGGGAAAAACTGTTTTTT
>NA|NA|TRBV28|TRBJ2-1
CASYQGTYNEQFF
TGTGCATCCTACCAGGGGACCTACAATGAGCAGTTCTTC
>NA|NA|TRBV5-1|TRBJ2-7
CASSPAAVTYEQYF
TGCGCCAGCAGCCCTGCGGCGGTGACCTACGAGCAGTACTTC
>NA|TRBD2|TRBV28|TRBJ2-7
CASSLPGLVRSAYEQYF
TGTGCCAGCAGTTTACCGGGACTAGTAAGAAGCGCCTACGAGCAGTACTTC
>once|TRBD1|TRBV10-3|TRBJ1-5
CAISEAFTGGNQPQHF
TGTGCCATCAGTGAGGCCTTCACAGGGGGTAATCAGCCCCAGCATTTT
>NA|NA|TRBV9|TRBJ2-1
CASSVGLGSRDEQFF
TGTGCCAGCAGCGTAGGTCTTGGCTCTCGGGATGAGCAGTTCTTC
>once|NA|TRBV4-3|TRBJ1-3
CASSTQPENTIYF
TGCGCCAGCAGCACCCAACCAGAAAACACCATATATTTT
>NA|NA|TRBV29-1|TRBJ2-7
CSVEGVQGSYEQYF
TGCAGCGTTGAGGGGGTGCAGGGGAGCTACGAGCAGTACTTC
>NA|TRBD1|TRBV15|TRBJ1-1
CATSRGPSGGTEAFF
TGTGCCACCAGCAGAGGACCCTCAGGGGGCACTGAAGCTTTCTTT
>NA|TRBD1|TRBV3-1/TRBV3-2|TRBJ2-3
CASSRQRQGLGYTQYF
TGTGCCAGCAGCCGCCAACGACAGGGTTTAGGGTATACGCAGTATTTT
>once|NA|TRBV6-5|TRBJ1-6
CASSYSNRVNSPLHF
TGTGCCAGCAGTTATTCGAACAGGGTGAATTCACCCCTCCACTTT
>NA|NA|TRBV18|TRBJ2-5
CASSRAETQYF
TGTGCCAGCTCGCGAGCGGAGACCCAGTACTTC
>NA|NA|TRBV19|TRBJ2-1
CASSILDSLYNEQFF
TGTGCCAGTAGTATCTTGGACAGCCTATACAATGAGCAGTTCTTC
>NA|NA|TRBV11-2|TRBJ1-1
CASSYGTTKNTEAFF
TGTGCCAGCAGCTACGGGACAACAAAGAACACTGAAGCTTTCTTT
>few|NA|TRBV5-1|TRBJ1-1
CASSLDPGTPEAFF
TGCGCCAGCAGCTTGGATCCGGGAACGCCGGAAGCTTTCTTT
>NA|NA|TRBV6-5|TRBJ2-1
CASSRGLNEQFF
TGTGCCAGCAGCCGAGGGCTCAATGAGCAGTTCTTC
>NA|TRBD1|TRBV7-2|TRBJ1-5
CASSEGQGVSQPQHF
TGTGCCAGCAGCGAAGGACAGGGGGTTAGTCAGCCCCAGCATTTT
>once|TRBD1|TRBV6-5|TRBJ1-4
CASWTSGTAAEKLFF
TGTGCCAGCTGGACTTCCGGGACAGCGGCCGAAAAACTGTTTTTT
>NA|NA|TRBV2|TRBJ1-1
CASSEMRAERGFF
TGTGCCAGCAGTGAAATGAGGGCCGAGCGAGGTTTCTTT
>NA|TRBD2|TRBV5-1|TRBJ2-5
CASSSGLAGGSSETQYF
TGCGCCAGCAGCTCGGGACTAGCGGGGGGCAGTTCAGAGACCCAGTACTTC
>NA|NA|TRBV5-1|TRBJ2-5
CASSWGQVGETQYF
TGCGCCAGCAGCTGGGGCCAGGTAGGGGAGACCCAGTACTTC
>NA|NA|TRBV5-1|TRBJ1-2
CASRTALNYGYTF
TGCGCCAGCCGGACAGCACTTAACTATGGCTACACCTTC
>NA|NA|TRBV5-1|TRBJ1-4
CASSLAAGVREKLFF
TGCGCCAGCAGCTTGGCGGCGGGGGTTCGGGAAAAACTGTTTTTT
>few|NA|TRBV9|TRBJ2-7
CASSVDSHYEQYF
TGTGCCAGCAGCGTAGACTCTCACTACGAGCAGTACTTC
>NA|NA|TRBV6-6|TRBJ1-1
CASRSRVNTEAFF
TGTGCCAGCAGATCGAGAGTGAACACTGAAGCTTTCTTT
>few|TRBD1|TRBV6-6|TRBJ2-7
CASSSGTDYEQYF
TGTGCCAGCAGTTCCGGGACAGACTACGAGCAGTACTTC
>NA|NA|TRBV4-1|TRBJ1-3
CASSQPTGSGNTIYF
TGCGCCAGCAGCCAACCTACAGGGTCTGGAAACACCATATATTTT
>NA|NA|TRBV27|TRBJ2-3
CASSSITDTQYF
TGTGCCAGCAGTTCTATCACAGATACGCAGTATTTT
>NA|NA|TRBV12-3/TRBV12-4|TRBJ1-3
CASSRGTSSYF
TGTGCCAGCAGCCGGGGGACTTCCAGTTATTTT
>NA|NA|TRBV1|TRBJ2-3
CTSSQDTSGERGTDTQYF
TGCACCAGCAGCCAAGATACTAGCGGTGAAAGAGGCACAGATACGCAGTATTTT
>NA|NA|TRBV6-2/TRBV6-3|TRBJ1-4
CASSEGTAEKLFF
TGTGCCAGCAGCGAAGGGACTGCTGAAAAACTGTTTTTT
>NA|TRBD1|TRBV18|TRBJ1-1
CASSPQGAPGTEAFF
TGTGCCAGCTCACCTCAGGGGGCCCCAGGCACTGAAGCTTTCTTT
>NA|TRBD1|TRBV2|TRBJ1-4
CASRPTGVGEKLFF
TGTGCCAGCAGACCCACAGGGGTCGGCGAAAAACTGTTTTTT
>NA|TRBD1|TRBV7-9|TRBJ2-7
CASSSKGQDNSYEQYF
TGTGCCAGCAGCTCAAAGGGACAGGACAACTCCTACGAGCAGTACTTC
>few|TRBD2|TRBV3-1/TRBV3-2|TRBJ2-5
CAIARTSGFQETQYF
TGTGCCATCGCCAGGACTAGCGGATTCCAAGAGACCCAGTACTTC
>few|NA|TRBV27|TRBJ2-7
CASSLFGQNYEQYF
TGTGCCAGCAGTTTATTCGGACAGAACTACGAGCAGTACTTC
>NA|TRBD2|TRBV6-2/TRBV6-3|TRBJ2-7
CASSLTGLGDSREQYF
TGTGCCAGCAGCCTAACAGGACTAGGCGATTCGAGGGAGCAGTACTTC